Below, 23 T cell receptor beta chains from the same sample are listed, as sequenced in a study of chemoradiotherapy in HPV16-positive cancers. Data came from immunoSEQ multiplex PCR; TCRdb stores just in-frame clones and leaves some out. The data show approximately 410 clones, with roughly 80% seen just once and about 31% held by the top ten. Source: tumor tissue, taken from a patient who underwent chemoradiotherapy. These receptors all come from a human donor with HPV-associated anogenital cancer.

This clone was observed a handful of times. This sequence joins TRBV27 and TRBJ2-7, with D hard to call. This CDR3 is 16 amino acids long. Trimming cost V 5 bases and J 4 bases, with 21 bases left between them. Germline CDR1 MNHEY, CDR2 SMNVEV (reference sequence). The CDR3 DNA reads TGTGCCAGCAGTATGACGCAGACCTCCTCGGCATACGAGCAGTACTTC. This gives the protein CASSMTQTSSAYEQYF.

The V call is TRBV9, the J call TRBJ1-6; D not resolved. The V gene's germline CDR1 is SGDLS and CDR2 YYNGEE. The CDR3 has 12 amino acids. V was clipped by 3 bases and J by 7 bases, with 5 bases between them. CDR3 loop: CASSGSNSPLHF. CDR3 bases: TGTGCCAGCAGCGGATCCAATTCACCCCTCCACTTT.

The CDR3 region has the DNA TGTGCCAGCAGCTCTACACCGCTCGGGGAGCAGTACTTC. As protein: CASSSTPLGEQYF. The chain couples TRBV5-6 to TRBJ2-7, with D uncertain. V was clipped by 3 bases and J by 7 bases, with 14 bases between them. Germline V gene lookup returns CDR1 SGHDT and CDR2 YYEEEE. The CDR3 has 13 residues.

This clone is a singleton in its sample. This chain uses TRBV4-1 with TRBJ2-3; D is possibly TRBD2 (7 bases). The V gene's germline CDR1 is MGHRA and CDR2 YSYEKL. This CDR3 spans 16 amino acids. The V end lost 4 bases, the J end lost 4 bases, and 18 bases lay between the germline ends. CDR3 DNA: TGCGCCAGCAGCCCGGGACTATCTGGGGGCGCAGATACGCAGTATTTT. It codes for CASSPGLSGGADTQYF.

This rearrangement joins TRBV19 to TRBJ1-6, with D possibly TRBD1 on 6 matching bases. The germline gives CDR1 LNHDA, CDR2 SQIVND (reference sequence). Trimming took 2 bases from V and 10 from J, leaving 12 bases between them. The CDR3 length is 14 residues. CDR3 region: CASSISGASSPLHF. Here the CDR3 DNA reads TGTGCCAGTAGTATATCGGGGGCCAGCTCACCCCTCCACTTT.

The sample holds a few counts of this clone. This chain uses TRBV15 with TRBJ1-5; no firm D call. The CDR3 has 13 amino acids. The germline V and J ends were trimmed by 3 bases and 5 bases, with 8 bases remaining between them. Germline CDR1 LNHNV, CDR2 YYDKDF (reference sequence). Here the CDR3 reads CATSSGRDQPQHF. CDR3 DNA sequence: TGTGCCACCAGCAGTGGCAGAGATCAGCCCCAGCATTTT. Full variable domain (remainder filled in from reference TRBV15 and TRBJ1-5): DAMVIQNPRYQVTQFGKPVTLSCSQTLNHNVMYWYQQKSSQAPKLLFHYYDKDFNNEADTPDNFQSRRPNTSFCFLDIRSPGLGDTAMYLCATSSGRDQPQHFGDGTRLSIL.

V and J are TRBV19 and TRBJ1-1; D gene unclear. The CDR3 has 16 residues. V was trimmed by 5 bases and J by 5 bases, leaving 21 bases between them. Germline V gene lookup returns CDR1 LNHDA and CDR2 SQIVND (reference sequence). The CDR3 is CASSQSPWRSATEAFF. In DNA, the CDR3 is TGTGCCAGTAGTCAAAGCCCATGGCGGAGTGCGACTGAAGCTTTCTTT.

The CDR3 region is CASSEPWTPGRQETQYF. In nucleotides, the CDR3 is TGTGCCAGCAGTGAACCCTGGACACCCGGTCGGCAAGAGACCCAGTACTTC. V usage is TRBV6-1 and J usage is TRBJ2-5, with D possibly TRBD1 on 5 matching bases. CDR3 size: 17 residues. Germline V gene sequence: CDR1 MNHNS, CDR2 SASEGT. V gave up 2 bases and J gave up 2 bases, with 18 bases separating them.

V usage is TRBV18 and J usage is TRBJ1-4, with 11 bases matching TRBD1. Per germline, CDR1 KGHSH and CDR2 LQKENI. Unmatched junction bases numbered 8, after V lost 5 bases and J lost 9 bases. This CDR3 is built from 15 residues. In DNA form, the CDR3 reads TGTGCCAGCTCATACGGGACAGGGGGGATGCAAAAACTGTTTTTT. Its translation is CASSYGTGGMQKLFF.

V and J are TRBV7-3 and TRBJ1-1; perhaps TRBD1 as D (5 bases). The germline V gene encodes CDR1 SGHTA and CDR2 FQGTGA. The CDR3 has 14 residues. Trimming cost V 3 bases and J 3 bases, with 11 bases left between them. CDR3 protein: CASSLGGFDTEAFF. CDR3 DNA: TGTGCCAGCAGCTTGGGGGGGTTCGACACTGAAGCTTTCTTT. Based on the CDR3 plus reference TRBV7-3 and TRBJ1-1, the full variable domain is GAGVSQTPSNKVTEKGKYVELRCDPISGHTALYWYRQSLGQGPEFLIYFQGTGAADDSGLPNDRFFAVRPEGSVSTLKIQRTERGDSAVYLCASSLGGFDTEAFFGQGTRLTVV.

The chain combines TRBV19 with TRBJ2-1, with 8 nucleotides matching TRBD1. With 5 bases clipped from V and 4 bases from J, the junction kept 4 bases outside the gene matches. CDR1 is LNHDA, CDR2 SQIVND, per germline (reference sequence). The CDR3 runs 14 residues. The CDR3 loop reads CASSWQGAYNEQFF. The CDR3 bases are TGTGCCAGTAGTTGGCAGGGGGCATACAATGAGCAGTTCTTC.

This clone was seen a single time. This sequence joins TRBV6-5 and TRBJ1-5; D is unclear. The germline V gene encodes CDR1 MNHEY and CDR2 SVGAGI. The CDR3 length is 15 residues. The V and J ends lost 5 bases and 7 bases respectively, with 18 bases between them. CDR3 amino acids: CASSKSRAVGQPQHF. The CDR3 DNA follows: TGTGCCAGCAGTAAATCTAGGGCCGTCGGGCAGCCCCAGCATTTT.

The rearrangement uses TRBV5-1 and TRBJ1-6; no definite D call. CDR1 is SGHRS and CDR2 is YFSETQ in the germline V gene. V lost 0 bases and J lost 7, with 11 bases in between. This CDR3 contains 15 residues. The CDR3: CASSLDGRRNSPLHF. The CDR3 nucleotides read TGCGCCAGCAGCTTGGATGGCCGCAGGAATTCACCCCTCCACTTT.

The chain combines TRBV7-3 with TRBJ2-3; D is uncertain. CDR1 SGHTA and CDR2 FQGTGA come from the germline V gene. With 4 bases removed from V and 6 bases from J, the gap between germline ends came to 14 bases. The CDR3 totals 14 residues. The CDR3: CASSSQGGPDTQYF. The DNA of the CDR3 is TGTGCCAGCAGCTCCCAAGGTGGGCCGGATACGCAGTATTTT.

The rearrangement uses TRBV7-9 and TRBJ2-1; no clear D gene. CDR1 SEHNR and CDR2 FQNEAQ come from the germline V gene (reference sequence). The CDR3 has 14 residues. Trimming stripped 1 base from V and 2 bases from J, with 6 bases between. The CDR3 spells CASSLDRTYNEQFF. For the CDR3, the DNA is TGTGCCAGCAGCTTAGATCGGACCTACAATGAGCAGTTCTTC.

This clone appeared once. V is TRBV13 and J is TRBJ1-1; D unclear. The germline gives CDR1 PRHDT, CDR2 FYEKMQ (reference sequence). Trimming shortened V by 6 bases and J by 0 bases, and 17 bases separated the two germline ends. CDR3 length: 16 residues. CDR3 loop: CASSIRGSGVNTEAFF. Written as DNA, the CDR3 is TGTGCCAGCAGTATCCGAGGGTCGGGAGTGAACACTGAAGCTTTCTTT.

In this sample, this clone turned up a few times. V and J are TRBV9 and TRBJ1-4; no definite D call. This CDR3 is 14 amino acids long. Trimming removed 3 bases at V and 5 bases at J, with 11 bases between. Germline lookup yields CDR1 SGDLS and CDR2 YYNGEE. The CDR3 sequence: CASSGRAENEKLFF. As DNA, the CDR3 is TGTGCCAGCAGCGGACGGGCGGAAAATGAAAAACTGTTTTTT.

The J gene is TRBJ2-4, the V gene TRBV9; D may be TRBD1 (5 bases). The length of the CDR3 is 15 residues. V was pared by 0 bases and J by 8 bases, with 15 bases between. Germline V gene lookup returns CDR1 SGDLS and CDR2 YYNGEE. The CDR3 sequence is CASSVEGRAGYIQYF. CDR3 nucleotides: TGTGCCAGCAGCGTAGAAGGCCGGGCAGGGTACATTCAGTACTTC.

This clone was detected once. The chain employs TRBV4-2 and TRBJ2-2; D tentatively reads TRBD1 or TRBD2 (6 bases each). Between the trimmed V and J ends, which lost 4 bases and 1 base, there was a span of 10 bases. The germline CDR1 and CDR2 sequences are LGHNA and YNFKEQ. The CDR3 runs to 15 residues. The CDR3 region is CASSLGGKNTGELFF. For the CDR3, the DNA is TGTGCCAGCAGCCTGGGGGGCAAGAACACCGGGGAGCTGTTTTTT.

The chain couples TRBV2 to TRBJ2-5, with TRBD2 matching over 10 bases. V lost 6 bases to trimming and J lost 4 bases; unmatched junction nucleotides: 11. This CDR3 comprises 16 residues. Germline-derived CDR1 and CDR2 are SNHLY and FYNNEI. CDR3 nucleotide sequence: TGTGCCAGCAGGAAAAGCGGGGGGGCAGAGGGAGAGACCCAGTACTTC. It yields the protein CASRKSGGAEGETQYF. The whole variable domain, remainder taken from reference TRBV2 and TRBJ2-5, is EPEVTQTPSHQVTQMGQEVILRCVPISNHLYFYWYRQILGQKVEFLVSFYNNEISEKSEIFDDQFSVERPDGSNFTLKIRSTKLEDSAMYFCASRKSGGAEGETQYFGPGTRLLVL.

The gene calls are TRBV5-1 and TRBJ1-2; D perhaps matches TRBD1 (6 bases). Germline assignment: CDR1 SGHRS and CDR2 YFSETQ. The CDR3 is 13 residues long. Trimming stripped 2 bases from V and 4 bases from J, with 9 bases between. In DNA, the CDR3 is TGCGCCAGCAGCTTCGGCAGGGGCTATGGCTACACCTTC. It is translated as CASSFGRGYGYTF. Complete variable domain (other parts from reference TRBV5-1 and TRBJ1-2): KAGVTQTPRYLIKTRGQQVTLSCSPISGHRSVSWYQQTPGQGLQFLFEYFSETQRNKGNFPGRFSGRQFSNSRSEMNVSTLELGDSALYLCASSFGRGYGYTFGSGTRLTVV.

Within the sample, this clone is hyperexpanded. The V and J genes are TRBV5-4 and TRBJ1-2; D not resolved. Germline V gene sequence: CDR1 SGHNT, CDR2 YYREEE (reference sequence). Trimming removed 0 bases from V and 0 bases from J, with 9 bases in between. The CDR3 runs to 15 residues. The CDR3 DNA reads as TGTGCCAGCAGCTTGGAGCCCGCAGCTAACTATGGCTACACCTTC. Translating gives CASSLEPAANYGYTF.

The CDR3 DNA reads as TGTGCCAGCAGCGTATCGGCCGTCGGACGGAAAGAATCACCCCTCCACTTT. Translating gives CASSVSAVGRKESPLHF. The chain links TRBV9 to TRBJ1-6; the D is unclear. The V and J ends lost 1 base and 10 bases respectively, with 21 bases between them. Per the germline V gene, CDR1 is SGDLS and CDR2 is YYNGEE. CDR3 length: 17 residues.